What follows describes a single TCR beta chain. An end of the junction differs from the germline gene, which may be a read error. This sample stems from a study of CD8 T cells in ankylosing spondylitis. TCRdb called the 5' RACE reads again in MiXCR, with one record for every CDR3 protein. The sample holds some 250,000 distinct CDR3 sequences, 20% to 30% seen once. CDR1 and CDR2 from the germline V gene are PRHDT and FYEKMQ (reference sequence). The CDR3 loop spans 14 amino acids. The chain is built from TRBV13 and TRBJ1-1; D might be TRBD1 (5 bases). Sequenced: blood, either unsorted or a sorted T cell fraction (not recorded which). This receptor was obtained from a male donor with ankylosing spondylitis or in good health (not recorded which). The CDR3 region is CASSLGQSNTEAFF. The CDR3 DNA is TGTGCCAGCAGTTTAGGACAATCGAACACTGAAGCTTTCTTT.